This note documents a single TCR beta chain sequence. These data are taken from a study of CD8+ T cells in alopecia areata. RNA was isolated and reverse transcribed to cDNA, the sequencing template. The assay was immunoSEQ multiplex PCR, and TCRdb's table has in-frame clones only and misses some. The table includes almost 35,000 clones, around three fifths detected once. This CDR3 has 15 residues. Germline lookup yields CDR1 MNHEY and CDR2 SVGAGI. Germline trimming cut 5 bases from V and 12 bases from J; bases unmatched to any gene: 15. As part of sample collection, lesional scalp punch biopsies and peripheral blood were taken from alopecia areata patients.

The receptor was isolated from a human donor with alopecia areata. The chain recombines TRBV6-5 with TRBJ1-4; 7 positions match TRBD1. Sequenced material: NKG2D-high CD8+ T cells sorted from blood. The CDR3 DNA sequence: TGTGCCAGCAGTCCGTGGACAGGCGGCAGAAGCGAACTGTTTTTT. Protein product: CASSPWTGGRSELFF.